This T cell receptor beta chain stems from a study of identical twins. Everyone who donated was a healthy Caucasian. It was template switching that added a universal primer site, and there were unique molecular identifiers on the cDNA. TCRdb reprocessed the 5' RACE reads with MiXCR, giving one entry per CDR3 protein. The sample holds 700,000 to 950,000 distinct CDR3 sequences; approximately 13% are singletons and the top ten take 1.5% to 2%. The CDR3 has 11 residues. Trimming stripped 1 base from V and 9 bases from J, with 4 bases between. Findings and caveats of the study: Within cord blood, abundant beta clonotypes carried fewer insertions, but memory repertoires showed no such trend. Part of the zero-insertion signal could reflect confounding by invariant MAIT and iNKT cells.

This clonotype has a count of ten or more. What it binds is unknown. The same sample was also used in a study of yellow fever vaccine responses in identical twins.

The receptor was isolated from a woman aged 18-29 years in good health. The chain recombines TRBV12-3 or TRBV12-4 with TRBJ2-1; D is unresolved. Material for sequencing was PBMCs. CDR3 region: CASSLGGEQFF. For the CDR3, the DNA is TGTGCCAGCAGTTTAGGGGGTGAGCAGTTCTTC.